This TCR beta chain is from a study of Graves' ophthalmopathy and Graves' hyperthyroidism. J gave up 3 bases and V 3 bases, and 10 bases lay outside the gene matches. CDR3 size: 16 residues. The germline V gene has CDR1 MNHEY and CDR2 SMNVEV (reference sequence). The study amplified TCR beta CDR3 regions using RNA transcripts. RT-PCR in the first round used HTBI primers; a second-round multiplex PCR followed. MiXCR, applied by TCRdb to the multiplex PCR reads, yields one record per CDR3 protein. The sample shows 680,000 or so distinct CDR3 sequences, 22% of them seen only once. This clonotype showed up many times.

The sample consisted of peripheral blood. This TCR was sampled from a woman aged 18 to 35 with stable Graves' hyperthyroidism. Some clones in this sample may be carry-over from other donors' samples. The chain links TRBV27 to TRBJ2-7; 8 bases map to TRBD1. This CDR3 reads CASSFQPGGLGYEQYF. The DNA for the CDR3 is TGTGCCAGCAGTTTCCAACCAGGGGGCTTGGGCTACGAGCAGTACTTC.